The text below deals with one T cell receptor (beta chain). These data come from a study of blood T cell repertoires in COVID-19. Overall study: The origin of the acute and convalescent COVID-19 samples was the United States, Italy and Spain.

The assay was immunoSEQ multiplex PCR, and TCRdb's table has in-frame clones only and misses some. The data hold fewer than 200,000 clones, with around 80% observed a single time. The CDR3 has 17 amino acids. V lost 2 bases and J lost 3, with 20 bases in between. Germline V gene data show CDR1 as SEHNR and CDR2 as FQNEAQ (reference sequence). The chain links TRBV7-9 to TRBJ2-7, with D possibly being TRBD2 (6 bases). The specimen was PBMCs or T cells enriched from blood (not recorded which). The clonotype was recovered from a woman aged 45-60 years who had recovered from COVID-19. This chain's CDR3 is CASSLYPLVGRDYEQYF. CDR3 nucleotides: TGTGCCAGCAGCTTATATCCCCTGGTCGGGAGAGACTACGAGCAGTACTTC.